This T cell receptor beta chain is drawn from a study of spatial heterogeneity in lung cancer. The overall study: Beta-chain sequences consistently outnumbered alpha-chain sequences in detection. Across the raw uncorrected reads, a unique TCR and UMI combination was observed, on average, more than ten times.

Time point: sample taken at primary tumor resection. Without sorting, whole RNA was sequenced from tumor, nontumor lung or frozen PBMC. Samples came from roughly 75 TRACERx patients with untreated early-stage lung cancer. This clonotype was picked up many times. On each TCR cDNA molecule, a unique molecular identifier was present. TCRdb ran MiXCR on the 5' RACE reads and lists one entry per CDR3 protein. The sample holds around 24,000 distinct CDR3 sequences; over 10% are singletons and the top ten take around 23%. The specimen was PBMCs, collected at surgery. The TCR was taken from a female donor with early-stage non-small cell lung cancer.

In DNA form, the CDR3 reads TGCAGCGTTTGGGGGGTTGATGGGTCCTACGAGCAGTACTTC. It yields the protein CSVWGVDGSYEQYF. The chain recombines TRBV29-1 with TRBJ2-7, with a tentative D call TRBD2 (6 bases). Trimming shortened V by 5 bases and J by 1 base, and 15 bases separated the two germline ends. The germline V gene has CDR1 SQVTM and CDR2 ANQGSEA. The CDR3 length is 14 residues.